The 6 T cell receptor beta chains listed next were all sequenced from one sample in a study of human T cells and chemical hapten exposure. Documented time point: patch test 1, 2 weeks after DPC sensitization. Treatment of the sample: therapeutic diphenylcyclopropenone sensitization with weekly scalp DPC. TCRdb processed the RACE reads anew with MiXCR; each CDR3 protein has one entry. The sample includes a few hundred thousand distinct CDR3 sequences, more than 4.5% of them seen just once. The starting material was whole blood, obtained in connection with sensitization to the hapten diphenylcyclopropenone (DPC). The receptors here all came from a woman aged 50 to 65 with alopecia areata. Some clones in this sample may be carry-over from other donors' samples.

This clonotype is a singleton in its sample. V gene TRBV14 combines with J gene TRBJ2-3, with D maybe TRBD2 (6 bases). CDR1 and CDR2 (germline): SGHDN, FVKESK. The CDR3 length is 15 residues. V was pared by 3 bases and J by 2 bases, with 12 bases between. The CDR3 is CASSQSGSDTDTQYF. For the CDR3, the DNA is TGTGCCAGCAGCCAGAGCGGGTCCGACACAGATACGCAGTATTTT.

This clonotype was seen at least ten times. V and J are TRBV5-1 and TRBJ1-5; D not certain. The CDR3 contains 15 residues. Trimming took 4 bases from V and 1 from J, leaving 12 bases between them. The germline gives CDR1 SGHRS, CDR2 YFSETQ. The chain's CDR3 is CASSAGPQSNQPQHF. For the CDR3, the DNA is TGCGCCAGCAGCGCCGGGCCCCAGAGCAATCAGCCCCAGCATTTT.

This clonotype was observed many times. This rearrangement joins TRBV11-2 to TRBJ2-3; no clear D gene. This CDR3 contains 12 residues. V was trimmed by 3 bases and J by 5 bases, leaving 6 bases between them. The germline V gene has CDR1 SGHAT and CDR2 FQNNGV. CDR3 bases: TGTGCCAGCAGCTTGAGAGTAGATACGCAGTATTTT. Its translation: CASSLRVDTQYF.

This sequence joins TRBV9 and TRBJ1-6, with D possibly matching TRBD1 (6 bases). Trimming cost V 3 bases and J 6 bases, with 13 bases left between them. CDR1 and CDR2 (germline): SGDLS, YYNGEE. The CDR3 has 15 residues. The CDR3 region is CASSEDSQFNSPLHF. For the CDR3, the DNA is TGTGCCAGCAGCGAGGACAGTCAATTTAATTCACCCCTCCACTTT.

This clonotype was found many times. The chain links TRBV5-1 to TRBJ2-5; TRBD1 aligns across 9 bases. Germline-derived CDR1 and CDR2 are SGHRS and YFSETQ. The CDR3 length is 14 residues. V lost 1 base to trimming and J lost 5 bases; unmatched junction nucleotides: 3. CDR3 amino acids: CASSLYRGHETQYF. For the CDR3, the DNA is TGCGCCAGCAGCTTGTACAGGGGGCATGAGACCCAGTACTTC.

The chain has TRBV7-9 and TRBJ1-4; the D is unclear. V lost 5 bases, J lost 6 bases, and 16 bases lay in between. This CDR3 contains 15 residues. The germline V gene has CDR1 SEHNR and CDR2 FQNEAQ (reference sequence). CDR3 sequence (DNA): TGTGCCAGCAGCCATACGGACGCAGGAGATGAAAAACTGTTTTTT. This sequence encodes CASSHTDAGDEKLFF. Full variable domain (outside the CDR3, taken from reference TRBV7-9 and TRBJ1-4): DTGVSQNPRHKITKRGQNVTFRCDPISEHNRLYWYRQTLGQGPEFLTYFQNEAQLEKSRLLSDRFSAERPKGSFSTLEIQRTEQGDSAMYLCASSHTDAGDEKLFFGSGTQLSVL.